Shown below are 27 T cell receptor beta chains from a single sample sequenced in a study of blood T cell repertoires in COVID-19. Assay: immunoSEQ multiplex PCR; the TCRdb copy retains only in-frame clones and omits some. The data show tens of thousands of clones, 82% seen once. The sample was peripheral blood. The receptor set was obtained from a woman older than 75 with acute or convalescent COVID-19.

The V gene is TRBV28, the J gene TRBJ2-7, with 9 positions matching TRBD2. Looked up from germline, CDR1 is MDHEN and CDR2 is SYDVKM. CDR3 size: 16 residues. V dropped 6 bases and J dropped 4; count of bases not matched to a gene: 13. CDR3 DNA sequence: TGTGCCAGCAGAACGGGCGGGGGGGCCGGAGTGTACGAGCAGTACTTC. Protein sequence: CASRTGGGAGVYEQYF. Looking up the rest from reference TRBV28 and TRBJ2-7 gives the full variable domain: DVKVTQSSRYLVKRTGEKVFLECVQDMDHENMFWYRQDPGLGLRLIYFSYDVKMKEKGDIPEGYSVSREKKERFSLILESASTNQTSMYLCASRTGGGAGVYEQYFGPGTRLTVT.

V is TRBV7-9 and J is TRBJ2-5, with D maybe TRBD2 (6 bases). Germline values: CDR1 SEHNR, CDR2 FQNEAQ (reference sequence). The CDR3 runs to 15 residues. The V end was cut by 2 bases, the J end by 4 bases, with 14 bases between. The DNA for the CDR3 is TGTGCCAGCAGCTTATTTGGGGGAGGCGGAGAGACCCAGTACTTC. It yields the protein CASSLFGGGGETQYF.

The gene calls are TRBV27 and TRBJ1-5, with 7 bases lining up with TRBD1. Germline CDR1 is MNHEY and CDR2 is SMNVEV (reference sequence). The CDR3 spans 15 residues. The V segment lost 2 bases and the J segment 7 bases; nucleotides outside the gene matches: 8. Here the CDR3 DNA reads TGTGCCAGCAGTTTAACCCGGGACAGCTACCAGCCCCAGCATTTT. This codes for CASSLTRDSYQPQHF.

The chain couples TRBV4-1 to TRBJ2-1; possible D gene TRBD2, 6 bases. The V end was cut by 1 base, the J end by 6 bases, with 10 bases between. Per the germline V gene, CDR1 is MGHRA and CDR2 is YSYEKL. The CDR3 contains 14 residues. CDR3 sequence reads: CASSQGLRGNEQFF. Here the CDR3 DNA reads TGCGCCAGCAGCCAAGGGTTGCGGGGCAATGAGCAGTTCTTC.

The chain uses TRBV28 and TRBJ2-7; D call uncertain. CDR1 is MDHEN and CDR2 is SYDVKM in the germline V gene. This CDR3 is built from 9 residues. The V gene lost 8 bases and the J gene lost 6 bases, with 5 bases spanning the gap. This chain's CDR3 is CASGFEQYF. The CDR3 DNA reads as TGTGCCAGCGGCTTCGAGCAGTACTTC.

V and J are TRBV19 and TRBJ2-5; D perhaps matches TRBD1 (6 bases). Germline values: CDR1 LNHDA, CDR2 SQIVND (reference sequence). Between the trimmed V and J ends, which lost 1 base and 6 bases, there was a span of 12 bases. The CDR3 totals 14 residues. CDR3 sequence reads: CASSIGAGEKTQYF. For the CDR3, the DNA is TGTGCCAGTAGTATAGGGGCAGGGGAGAAGACCCAGTACTTC.

The chain links TRBV18 to TRBJ1-1; D gene ambiguous. V was pared by 3 bases and J by 3 bases, with 5 bases between. The CDR3 is made up of 12 amino acids. Per the germline V gene, CDR1 is KGHSH and CDR2 is LQKENI. CDR3 sequence: CASSPRYTEAFF. DNA of the CDR3: TGTGCCAGCTCACCCAGGTACACTGAAGCTTTCTTT.

This chain links TRBV5-1 with TRBJ1-5; 8 bases agree with TRBD1. Per germline, CDR1 SGHRS and CDR2 YFSETQ. Trimming at V came to 5 bases and at J to 4 bases, leaving 5 bases not matched to a gene. The CDR3 runs to 14 residues. The CDR3 sequence is CASSEGQANQPQHF. The CDR3 bases are TGCGCCAGCAGTGAGGGACAGGCTAATCAGCCCCAGCATTTT.

Sample share makes this clone medium-sized (0.01 to 0.1%). The genes are TRBV30 and TRBJ1-1, with TRBD1 as a possible D gene (5 bases). V was clipped by 0 bases and J by 6 bases, with 8 bases between them. Germline CDR1 reads GTSNPN; CDR2 reads SVGIG (reference sequence). The length of the CDR3 is 12 residues. The CDR3 protein is CAWSVKGAEAFF. CDR3 bases: TGTGCCTGGAGTGTAAAAGGGGCTGAAGCTTTCTTT.

The chain combines TRBV24-1 with TRBJ1-5, with a weak D call TRBD1 (6 bases). This CDR3 is 16 amino acids long. Looked up from germline, CDR1 is KGHDR and CDR2 is SFDVKD. Between the trimmed V and J ends, which lost 3 bases and 3 bases, there was a span of 14 bases. The CDR3 DNA is TGTGCCACCAGTGATCCTAAAGGGGGGGACAATCAGCCCCAGCATTTT. Translation gives CATSDPKGGDNQPQHF.

The chain uses TRBV27 and TRBJ1-1, with TRBD1 identical over 10 bases. Unmatched junction bases numbered 2, after V lost 1 base and J lost 6 bases. This CDR3 has 14 residues. CDR1 is MNHEY, CDR2 SMNVEV, per germline (reference sequence). The CDR3 DNA sequence: TGTGCCAGCAGTTTATGGGGACAGGGGTCTGAAGCTTTCTTT. Its translation is CASSLWGQGSEAFF.

The chain combines TRBV13 with TRBJ2-7; 9 bases map to TRBD2. The CDR3 runs 15 residues. With V trimmed by 5 bases and J by 0 bases, 5 bases remained unmatched. Germline V gene data show CDR1 as PRHDT and CDR2 as FYEKMQ (reference sequence). The CDR3 DNA sequence: TGTGCCAGCAGCCTAAGCGGGAGGAACTCCTACGAGCAGTACTTC. It translates to CASSLSGRNSYEQYF.

The V and J genes are TRBV6-1 and TRBJ2-1; D is possibly TRBD2 (6 bases). With 1 base removed from V and 9 bases from J, the gap between germline ends came to 10 bases. CDR1 is MNHNS, CDR2 SASEGT, per germline. The CDR3 is 13 amino acids. For the CDR3, the DNA is TGTGCCAGCAGTGAAGATGGGGGAGGTGAGCAGTTCTTC. The encoded protein is CASSEDGGGEQFF.

The V gene is TRBV7-8, the J gene TRBJ2-7, with a weak D call TRBD2 (6 bases). This CDR3 contains 15 residues. V dropped 4 bases and J dropped 2 bases, with 15 bases sitting between them. Germline CDR1 and CDR2: SGHVS and FQNEAQ. CDR3: CASSSRRLDAYEQYF. CDR3 DNA sequence: TGTGCCAGCAGCTCTAGAAGACTAGACGCCTACGAGCAGTACTTC. Full variable domain (rest looked up from reference TRBV7-8 and TRBJ2-7): GAGVSQSPRYKVAKRGQDVALRCDPISGHVSLFWYQQALGQGPEFLTYFQNEAQLDKSGLPSDRFFAERPEGSVSTLKIQRTQQEDSAVYLCASSSRRLDAYEQYFGPGTRLTVT.

This chain uses TRBV11-2 with TRBJ1-2, with 8 bases that match TRBD1. The germline gives CDR1 SGHAT, CDR2 FQNNGV. The CDR3 has 11 amino acids. The DNA for the CDR3 is TGTGCGACAGGGGAGAACTATGGCTACACCTTC. This translates into CATGENYGYTF.

This clone has a single count. The chain has TRBV6-5 and TRBJ2-7; maybe TRBD1 (7 bases). Germline assignment: CDR1 MNHEY and CDR2 SVGAGI. Trimming took off 7 bases at V and 6 bases at J, with 16 bases between the two ends. The CDR3 has 13 residues. CDR3 amino acids: CASTLRQGGEQYF. The CDR3 DNA reads as TGTGCCAGCACCCTCCGGCAGGGGGGCGAGCAGTACTTC.

This rearrangement joins TRBV9 to TRBJ2-7; 8 bases fit TRBD1. Losses at the gene ends were 3 bases for V and 2 bases for J; bases not matched to a gene: 7. CDR3 length: 15 amino acids. The germline CDR1 and CDR2 sequences are SGDLS and YYNGEE. Written as DNA, the CDR3 is TGTGCCAGCAGCGCCGAAGGACAGGGAACCTACGAGCAGTACTTC. It codes for CASSAEGQGTYEQYF.

The DNA for the CDR3 is TGTGCCAGCACCCTAATGGCAGGTCGGGGGCTAGCGGGACGGAACACCGGGGAGCTGTTTTTT. It yields the protein CASTLMAGRGLAGRNTGELFF. The chain combines TRBV21-1 with TRBJ2-2; the table assigns TRBD2, which was not confirmed against the DNA. TRBV21-1 is flagged as a pseudogene. The CDR3 is made up of 21 amino acids.

The chain uses TRBV7-9 and TRBJ2-7; 7 bases fit TRBD1. The CDR3 covers 17 residues. CDR1 and CDR2 from the germline V gene are SEHNR and FQNEAQ (reference sequence). The trim removed 4 bases at V and 4 bases at J, leaving 16 bases unmatched. CDR3 amino acids: CASSYTRNLTGHYEQYF. The CDR3 DNA is TGTGCCAGCAGCTATACAAGGAACCTGACAGGGCATTACGAGCAGTACTTC.

This chain uses TRBV27 with TRBJ2-1, with TRBD2 matching 11 bases. The germline gives CDR1 MNHEY, CDR2 SMNVEV (reference sequence). The CDR3 sequence is 14 residues long. The junction had 7 bases not matched to a gene; V was cut back by 2 bases and J by 13 bases. The CDR3 spells CASSLGTSGRSQFF. CDR3 DNA sequence: TGTGCCAGCAGTTTAGGTACTAGCGGGAGATCCCAGTTCTTC.

The chain has TRBV21-1 and TRBJ2-7; the D call in the table, TRBD1, was not verified against the DNA. TRBV21-1 is tagged as a pseudogene. There are 15 residues in the CDR3. CDR3 DNA sequence: TGTGCCAGCAGCCCTCCTCCGGGACAGCCTTACGAGCAGTACTTC. The encoded protein is CASSPPPGQPYEQYF.

This clone was observed a handful of times. The chain employs TRBV28 and TRBJ2-7; possibly TRBD2 for D (6 bases). This CDR3 contains 17 residues. Trimming shortened V by 6 bases and J by 0 bases, and 21 bases separated the two germline ends. Germline CDR1 and CDR2: MDHEN and SYDVKM. CDR3 DNA: TGTGCCAGCAGCTCCCCCGTGGGCGGGGAGGTCTCCTACGAGCAGTACTTC. It codes for CASSSPVGGEVSYEQYF.

This clone was found many times. V is TRBV19 and J is TRBJ1-4; 8 bases agree with TRBD1. The CDR3 extends over 15 amino acids. CDR1 and CDR2 from the germline V gene are LNHDA and SQIVND (reference sequence). V dropped 7 bases and J dropped 6; count of bases not matched to a gene: 10. CDR3 DNA: TGTGCCAGTACTCGGACAGGGATTACTTATGAAAAACTGTTTTTT. Protein product: CASTRTGITYEKLFF. Using reference TRBV19 and TRBJ1-4 for the parts outside the CDR3, the full variable domain is DGGITQSPKYLFRKEGQNVTLSCEQNLNHDAMYWYRQDPGQGLRLIYYSQIVNDFQKGDIAEGYSVSREKKESFPLTVTSAQKNPTAFYLCASTRTGITYEKLFFGSGTQLSVL.

This sequence joins TRBV5-8 and TRBJ2-7, with a weak D call TRBD1 (7 bases). V gave up 4 bases and J gave up 3 bases, with 11 bases separating them. This CDR3 has 13 amino acids. The germline V gene has CDR1 SGHTS and CDR2 YDEGEE. CDR3 region: CASSRGTVYEQYF. The CDR3 nucleotides are TGTGCCAGCAGCCGCGGGACAGTCTACGAGCAGTACTTC.

This clone turned up a few times. The V and J genes are TRBV19 and TRBJ2-3; 8 nucleotides line up with TRBD1. The V gene end was trimmed by 3 bases and the J gene end by 1 base; junction bases not matched to a gene: 3. The V gene's germline CDR1 is LNHDA and CDR2 SQIVND (reference sequence). There are 15 residues in the CDR3. DNA for the CDR3: TGTGCCAGTAGTATTTTGGGACAGGGCACAGATACGCAGTATTTT. As protein: CASSILGQGTDTQYF.

The genes are TRBV30 and TRBJ2-1, with 8 bases lining up with TRBD2. The CDR3 spans 14 residues. Germline loops: CDR1 GTSNPN, CDR2 SVGIG (reference sequence). The V segment lost 3 bases and the J segment 8 bases; nucleotides outside the gene matches: 9. This CDR3 reads CAWRLASGSHEQFF. CDR3 in DNA: TGTGCCTGGAGGCTCGCGAGCGGGAGTCATGAGCAGTTCTTC.

The V call is TRBV24-1, the J call TRBJ2-7; the D gene is possibly TRBD1 (6 bases). CDR1 is KGHDR and CDR2 is SFDVKD in the germline V gene. The CDR3 runs 15 residues. Trimming took off 2 bases at V and 2 bases at J, with 12 bases between the two ends. The CDR3 DNA follows: TGTGCCACCAGTGATTACAGGGAAGAGACCTACGAGCAGTACTTC. Amino acid sequence: CATSDYREETYEQYF.